This paragraph covers one T cell receptor (beta chain) sequence. Its antigen is unidentified. This sample was included in a study of cytomegalovirus exposure and HLA in healthy donors. Study results and limitations: Later on, a genetic analysis was performed. It linked a missense variant in DCLRE1C with V- and J-gene trimming of TCR beta. With high specificity and sensitivity, the classifier reportedly diagnosed cytomegalovirus status.

Both 60 Vbeta primers and 13 Jbeta primers went into the PCR. In the authors' methods: Later, tens of millions of unique TCR beta chains were counted in an analysis, and roughly 10 million of them were shared. Produced via immunoSEQ multiplex PCR; TCRdb's table is partial and in-frame only. V and J calls and clone size come straight from that table; D and trimming were deduced from the DNA. The data hold about 170,000 clones, with roughly 70% observed a single time. Per the germline V gene, CDR1 is KGHSH and CDR2 is LQKENI. The CDR3 contains 11 residues. The germline V and J ends were trimmed by 4 bases and 3 bases, with 4 bases remaining between them. Donors sampled were nominally healthy, though unrecorded immune exposures were likely.

The V gene is TRBV18, the J gene TRBJ2-7; D gene unclear. Sequenced material: PBMCs. This clonotype was obtained from a girl between 5 and 17 years old in good health and CMV-seronegative. DNA of the CDR3: TGTGCCAGCTCACGAGGCTACGAGCAGTACTTC. Amino acid sequence: CASSRGYEQYF.